The 27 T cell receptor beta chains below all came from one sample that was sequenced in a study of beta chain features in type 1 diabetes. The sequenced template was cDNA made from the entire isolated RNA. Clones were sequenced by immunoSEQ multiplex PCR, and TCRdb holds only the in-frame ones, with some missing. Among approximately 330,000 clones listed, roughly 11% were seen once. Sequenced: naive CD4+ T cells from blood. The receptor source for this set is a woman in her twenties or thirties in good health.

This clone was counted only a few times. The chain joins TRBV29-1 to TRBJ2-1; a weak D match, TRBD2 (5 bases). Germline CDR1 is SQVTM and CDR2 is ANQGSEA. CDR3 length: 13 residues. V was trimmed by 6 bases and J by 5 bases, leaving 14 bases between them. CDR3 DNA: TGCAGCGTATCTCGCGGGTCCCACAATGAGCAGTTCTTC. Amino acid sequence: CSVSRGSHNEQFF.

This clone was picked up a small number of times. V usage is TRBV7-2 and J usage is TRBJ2-1; 11 nucleotides align to TRBD2. The CDR3 extends over 15 amino acids. V dropped 5 bases and J dropped 2; count of bases not matched to a gene: 2. Germline assignment: CDR1 SGHTA and CDR2 FQGNSA. Written as DNA, the CDR3 is TGTGCCAGCAGCCCACTAGCGGGAGCCTACAATGAGCAGTTCTTC. Its translation: CASSPLAGAYNEQFF.

Worth noting for this clone: Additional DNA sequences in this sample encode the identical CDR3. The chain links TRBV18 to TRBJ1-5; 7 bases are a match to TRBD1. Germline V gene data show CDR1 as KGHSH and CDR2 as LQKENI. The length of the CDR3 is 15 residues. J gave up 2 bases and V 0 bases, and 1 base lay outside the gene matches. Here the CDR3 DNA reads TGTGCCAGCTCACCACCAGGACAGGGCAATCAGCCCCAGCATTTT. Translating it yields CASSPPGQGNQPQHF. Supplemented by reference TRBV18 and TRBJ1-5, the full variable domain reads NAGVMQNPRHLVRRRGQEARLRCSPMKGHSHVYWYRQLPEEGLKFMVYLQKENIIDESGMPKERFSAEFPKEGPSILRIQQVVRGDSAAYFCASSPPGQGNQPQHFGDGTRLSIL.

This clone was seen a few times. This chain links TRBV28 with TRBJ2-7; 8 bases match TRBD1. The CDR3 is 15 residues long. The germline CDR1 and CDR2 sequences are MDHEN and SYDVKM. Unmatched junction bases numbered 5, after V lost 2 bases and J lost 2 bases. For the CDR3, the DNA is TGTGCCAGCAGTTTAGGGGACAGGAGACCCTACGAGCAGTACTTC. Amino acid sequence: CASSLGDRRPYEQYF.

This rearrangement joins TRBV30 to TRBJ2-3, with 15 nucleotides matching TRBD2. V lost 0 bases to trimming and J lost 3 bases; unmatched junction nucleotides: 4. In germline, CDR1 is GTSNPN, CDR2 SVGIG (reference sequence). CDR3 length: 17 amino acids. CDR3 residues: CAWSVGGTSGRTDTQYF. The CDR3 DNA follows: TGTGCCTGGAGTGTAGGGGGGACTAGCGGGAGGACAGATACGCAGTATTTT.

This chain uses TRBV14 with TRBJ2-5; 10 bases are a match to TRBD2. The trim removed 0 bases at V and 5 bases at J, leaving 9 bases unmatched. Germline CDR1 is SGHDN and CDR2 is FVKESK. The CDR3 sequence is 17 residues long. CDR3 loop: CASSQDIGLAVAETQYF. CDR3 bases: TGTGCCAGCAGCCAAGATATTGGACTAGCGGTTGCGGAGACCCAGTACTTC.

V and J are TRBV7-9 and TRBJ2-1, with D uncertain. CDR3 length: 19 amino acids. Per the germline V gene, CDR1 is SEHNR and CDR2 is FQNEAQ (reference sequence). V was pared by 0 bases and J by 2 bases, with 20 bases between. The CDR3 sequence is CASSLATYDTVSAYNEQFF. The CDR3 nucleotides are TGTGCCAGCAGCTTAGCCACCTACGACACAGTGTCGGCCTACAATGAGCAGTTCTTC.

The chain carries TRBV30 and TRBJ2-7; 12 bases are shared with TRBD1. The CDR3 is 14 residues long. Germline trimming cut 6 bases from V and 7 bases from J; bases unmatched to any gene: 10. The germline V gene encodes CDR1 GTSNPN and CDR2 SVGIG (reference sequence). CDR3 sequence: CACSRDRGRWEQYF. CDR3 sequence (DNA): TGTGCCTGTTCCCGGGACAGGGGGCGATGGGAGCAGTACTTC.

The chain recombines TRBV9 with TRBJ2-3, with 7 bases lining up with TRBD2. CDR3 length: 15 amino acids. Germline CDR1 is SGDLS and CDR2 is YYNGEE. The V segment lost 0 bases and the J segment 2 bases; nucleotides outside the gene matches: 3. The CDR3 region is CASSVAGGTTDTQYF. The CDR3 DNA is TGTGCCAGCAGCGTAGCCGGGGGGACCACAGATACGCAGTATTTT.

This clone was picked up a small number of times. The rearrangement joins TRBV7-8 to TRBJ1-2; TRBD1 matches at 7 bases. The CDR3 loop spans 13 amino acids. CDR1 and CDR2 (germline): SGHVS, FQNEAQ. The J segment lost 6 bases and the V segment lost 2 bases, leaving 3 bases of the junction unmatched. DNA of the CDR3: TGTGCCAGCAGCTTAACCGACAGGGATGGCTACACCTTC. It codes for CASSLTDRDGYTF.

The rearrangement uses TRBV7-9 and TRBJ2-3; perhaps TRBD2 as D (5 bases). Germline V lookup: CDR1 SEHNR, CDR2 FQNEAQ (reference sequence). Trimming removed 6 bases at V and 2 bases at J, with 15 bases between. The length of the CDR3 is 15 residues. The CDR3 sequence is CASSSGLVVTDTQYF. The DNA of the CDR3 is TGTGCCAGCAGTTCCGGACTCGTCGTCACAGATACGCAGTATTTT.

Note on this clone: The sample holds other DNA sequences that translate to the same CDR3. V usage is TRBV25-1 and J usage is TRBJ1-2; no reliable D call. The CDR3 loop spans 13 amino acids. Trimming left V 4 bases short and J 7 bases short, with 13 bases between. Germline CDR1 is MGHDK and CDR2 is SYGVNS. CDR3 residues: CASSGTGYSGYTF. The CDR3 DNA reads TGTGCCAGCAGTGGTACCGGGTATTCTGGCTACACCTTC.

The V call is TRBV28, the J call TRBJ2-3; D possibly corresponds to TRBD1 (6 bases). The germline V gene encodes CDR1 MDHEN and CDR2 SYDVKM. The V end was cut by 2 bases, the J end by 5 bases, with 26 bases between. This CDR3 spans 19 amino acids. The CDR3 reads CASSLSLSMDSISGDTQYF. The CDR3 coding sequence is TGTGCCAGCAGTTTAAGCCTCTCGATGGACAGTATTTCAGGAGATACGCAGTATTTT. Full variable domain (missing parts from reference TRBV28 and TRBJ2-3): DVKVTQSSRYLVKRTGEKVFLECVQDMDHENMFWYRQDPGLGLRLIYFSYDVKMKEKGDIPEGYSVSREKKERFSLILESASTNQTSMYLCASSLSLSMDSISGDTQYFGPGTRLTVL.

This clone was observed a few times. The gene calls are TRBV14 and TRBJ2-5, with D possibly matching TRBD1 (6 bases). Germline CDR1 SGHDN, CDR2 FVKESK. This CDR3 region has 15 residues. Trimming pared 2 bases from V and 0 bases from J, leaving 10 bases between. This CDR3 is CASSQQGWYQETQYF. The CDR3 bases are TGTGCCAGCAGCCAACAGGGGTGGTACCAAGAGACCCAGTACTTC. The whole variable domain, remainder taken from reference TRBV14 and TRBJ2-5, is EAGVTQFPSHSVIEKGQTVTLRCDPISGHDNLYWYRRVMGKEIKFLLHFVKESKQDESGMPNNRFLAERTGGTYSTLKVQPAELEDSGVYFCASSQQGWYQETQYFGPGTRLLVL.

The V call is TRBV28, the J call TRBJ2-2; no clear D gene. CDR3 size: 11 residues. Looked up from germline, CDR1 is MDHEN and CDR2 is SYDVKM. The V and J ends lost 5 bases and 7 bases respectively, with 5 bases between them. As DNA, the CDR3 is TGTGCCAGCAGTCCCAGCGGGGAGCTGTTTTTT. Translating it yields CASSPSGELFF.

This clone has a handful of counts. V gene TRBV18 combines with J gene TRBJ1-5, with 8 bases fitting TRBD1. With 3 bases clipped from V and 2 bases from J, the junction kept 9 bases outside the gene matches. The germline gives CDR1 KGHSH, CDR2 LQKENI. The CDR3 spans 17 residues. The CDR3, as DNA: TGTGCCAGCTCACCTCAGGGGGCGTTTTCGGGCAATCAGCCCCAGCATTTT. It codes for CASSPQGAFSGNQPQHF.

This clone came up a few times. V and J are TRBV7-9 and TRBJ2-1, with 12 positions matching TRBD2. The germline CDR1 and CDR2 sequences are SEHNR and FQNEAQ (reference sequence). This CDR3 has 19 residues. The J segment lost 0 bases and the V segment lost 4 bases, leaving 10 bases of the junction unmatched. The CDR3 region is CASSSTGTSGSSSYNEQFF. CDR3 sequence (DNA): TGTGCCAGCAGCTCGACCGGGACTAGCGGGTCGAGCTCCTACAATGAGCAGTTCTTC.

The V call is TRBV9, the J call TRBJ2-3, with TRBD2 as a possible D gene (6 bases). V gave up 3 bases and J gave up 3 bases, with 14 bases separating them. Germline V gene data show CDR1 as SGDLS and CDR2 as YYNGEE. CDR3 length: 15 residues. In DNA form, the CDR3 reads TGTGCCAGCAGCGCCTATAGCGGAGGGACAGATACGCAGTATTTT. It is translated as CASSAYSGGTDTQYF. Combining the CDR3 with reference TRBV9 and TRBJ2-3 gives the whole variable domain DSGVTQTPKHLITATGQRVTLRCSPRSGDLSVYWYQQSLDQGLQFLIQYYNGEERAKGNILERFSAQQFPDLHSELNLSSLELGDSALYFCASSAYSGGTDTQYFGPGTRLTVL.

Only a few counts were recorded for this clone. This sequence joins TRBV7-9 and TRBJ2-1; the D gene is possibly TRBD2 (6 bases). Germline values: CDR1 SEHNR, CDR2 FQNEAQ (reference sequence). With 4 bases removed from V and 4 bases from J, the gap between germline ends came to 11 bases. The CDR3 length is 14 residues. The CDR3 bases are TGTGCCAGCAGCTCTGGGGGACTTTACAATGAGCAGTTCTTC. This codes for CASSSGGLYNEQFF.

This clone was recorded a few times. The J gene is TRBJ2-3, the V gene TRBV9; no clear D gene. The CDR3 runs 14 residues. Trimming pared 0 bases from V and 4 bases from J, leaving 9 bases between. CDR1 and CDR2 (germline): SGDLS, YYNGEE. The CDR3 bases are TGTGCCAGCAGCGTAGCCCGTACGGCAGATACGCAGTATTTT. Encoded protein: CASSVARTADTQYF.

In its sample, this clone was seen a few times. V and J are TRBV9 and TRBJ2-3; 11 bases line up with TRBD2. The CDR3 consists of 17 residues. Trimming at V came to 1 base and at J to 2 bases, leaving 6 bases not matched to a gene. Germline V lookup: CDR1 SGDLS, CDR2 YYNGEE. The CDR3 spells CASSVSSTSGATDTQYF. The CDR3 DNA follows: TGTGCCAGCAGCGTATCCTCGACTAGCGGGGCCACAGATACGCAGTATTTT.

In this sample, this clone turned up a few times. The rearrangement links TRBV5-1 to TRBJ2-5; no definite D call. With the DNA end fitting TRBJ2-7 better, the J assignment may be wrong. CDR3 size: 14 residues. CDR1 is SGHRS and CDR2 is YFSETQ in the germline V gene. The CDR3 protein is CASSLRPDNYEQYF. For the CDR3, the DNA is TGCGCCAGCAGCTTACGACCGGATAACTACGAGCAGTACTTC.

The table lists this clone with a few counts. The V call is TRBV7-3, the J call TRBJ2-5; D is perhaps TRBD2 (5 bases). Trimming cost V 5 bases and J 0 bases, with 7 bases left between them. Germline loops: CDR1 SGHTA, CDR2 FQGTGA. The CDR3 is 13 amino acids. DNA for the CDR3: TGTGCCAGCAGCGCGGACTACCAAGAGACCCAGTACTTC. Amino acid sequence: CASSADYQETQYF. The full variable domain, its missing parts supplied by reference TRBV7-3 and TRBJ2-5, is GAGVSQTPSNKVTEKGKYVELRCDPISGHTALYWYRQSLGQGPEFLIYFQGTGAADDSGLPNDRFFAVRPEGSVSTLKIQRTERGDSAVYLCASSADYQETQYFGPGTRLLVL.

This clone was seen more than once but under ten times. The chain carries TRBV7-2 and TRBJ1-3; perhaps TRBD1 as D (6 bases). Trimming stripped 5 bases from V and 0 bases from J, with 11 bases between. This CDR3 region has 15 residues. Germline-derived CDR1 and CDR2 are SGHTA and FQGNSA. The chain's CDR3 is CASSARTASGNTIYF. CDR3 DNA sequence: TGTGCCAGCAGCGCGCGGACAGCCTCTGGAAACACCATATATTTT.

The chain uses TRBV7-2 and TRBJ1-2, with 7 nucleotides matching TRBD1. The J segment lost 5 bases and the V segment lost 3 bases, leaving 9 bases of the junction unmatched. From germline, CDR1 is SGHTA and CDR2 FQGNSA. The CDR3 is made up of 15 amino acids. The CDR3 reads CASSFDGTAEYGYTF. CDR3 coding DNA: TGTGCCAGCAGCTTCGACGGGACAGCGGAGTATGGCTACACCTTC.

This clone has just a few counts. V and J are TRBV6-5 and TRBJ2-7; D uncertain. This CDR3 is built from 15 residues. CDR1 MNHEY and CDR2 SVGAGI come from the germline V gene. V was clipped by 0 bases and J by 0 bases, with 9 bases between them. Written as DNA, the CDR3 is TGTGCCAGCAGTTACTCCTCTAGGAGCTCCTACGAGCAGTACTTC. Its translation is CASSYSSRSSYEQYF.

The chain is built from TRBV15 and TRBJ1-4, with D possibly matching TRBD1 (6 bases). Deletions cut 0 bases from V and 8 bases from J, with 16 bases between. Per the germline V gene, CDR1 is LNHNV and CDR2 is YYDKDF (reference sequence). There are 16 residues in the CDR3. CDR3 nucleotide sequence: TGTGCCACCAGCAGAGACAGACAGGCCTCGTCCGAAAAACTGTTTTTT. Translating gives CATSRDRQASSEKLFF.